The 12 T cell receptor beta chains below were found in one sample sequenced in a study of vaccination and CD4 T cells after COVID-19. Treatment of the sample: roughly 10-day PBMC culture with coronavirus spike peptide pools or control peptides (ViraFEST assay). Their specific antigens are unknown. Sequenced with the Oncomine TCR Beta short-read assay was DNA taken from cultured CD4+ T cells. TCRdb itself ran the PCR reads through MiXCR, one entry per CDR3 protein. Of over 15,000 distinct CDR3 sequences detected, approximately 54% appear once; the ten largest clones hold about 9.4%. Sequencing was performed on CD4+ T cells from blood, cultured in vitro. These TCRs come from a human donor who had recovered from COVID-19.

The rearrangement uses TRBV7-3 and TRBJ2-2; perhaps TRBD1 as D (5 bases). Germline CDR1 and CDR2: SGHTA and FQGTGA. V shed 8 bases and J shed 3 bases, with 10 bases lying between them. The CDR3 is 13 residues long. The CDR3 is CASGASDTGELFF. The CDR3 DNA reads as TGTGCCAGCGGGGCCTCAGACACCGGGGAGCTGTTTTTT. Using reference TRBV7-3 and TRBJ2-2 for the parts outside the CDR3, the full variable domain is GAGVSQTPSNKVTEKGKYVELRCDPISGHTALYWYRQSLGQGPEFLIYFQGTGAADDSGLPNDRFFAVRPEGSVSTLKIQRTERGDSAVYLCASGASDTGELFFGEGSRLTVL.

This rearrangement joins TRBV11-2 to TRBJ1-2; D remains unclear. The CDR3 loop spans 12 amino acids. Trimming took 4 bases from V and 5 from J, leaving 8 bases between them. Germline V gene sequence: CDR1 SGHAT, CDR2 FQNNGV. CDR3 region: CASSSSGYGYTF. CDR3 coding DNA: TGTGCCAGCAGCTCCTCTGGGTATGGCTACACCTTC.

CDR3 nucleotides: TGTGCCTGGACTCCTGGCACAGATACGCAGTATTTT. As protein: CAWTPGTDTQYF. The V call is TRBV30, the J call TRBJ2-3; unclear D gene. V dropped 4 bases and J dropped 1 base, with 6 bases sitting between them. The CDR3 is 12 amino acids. From germline, CDR1 is GTSNPN and CDR2 SVGIG (reference sequence).

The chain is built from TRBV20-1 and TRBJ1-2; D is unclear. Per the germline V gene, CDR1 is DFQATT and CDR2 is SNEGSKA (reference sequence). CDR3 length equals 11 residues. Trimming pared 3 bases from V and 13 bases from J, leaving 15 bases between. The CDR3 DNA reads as TGCAGTGCTAGCCTCCCGAGGAAGGGCACCTTC. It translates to CSASLPRKGTF.

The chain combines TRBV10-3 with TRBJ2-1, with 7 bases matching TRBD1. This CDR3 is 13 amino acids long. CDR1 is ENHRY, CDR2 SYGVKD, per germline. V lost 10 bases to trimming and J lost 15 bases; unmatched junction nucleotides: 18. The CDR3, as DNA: TGTGCCAGCAGGATACGAACAGGGGCTAGTTCGTTCTTC. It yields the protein CASRIRTGASSFF.

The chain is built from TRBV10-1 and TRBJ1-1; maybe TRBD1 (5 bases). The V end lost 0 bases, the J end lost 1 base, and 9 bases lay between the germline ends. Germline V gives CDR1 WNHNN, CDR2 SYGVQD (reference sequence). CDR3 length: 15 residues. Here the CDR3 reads CASSESGGGNTEAFF. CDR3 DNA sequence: TGCGCCAGCAGTGAGTCGGGCGGGGGGAACACTGAAGCTTTCTTT.

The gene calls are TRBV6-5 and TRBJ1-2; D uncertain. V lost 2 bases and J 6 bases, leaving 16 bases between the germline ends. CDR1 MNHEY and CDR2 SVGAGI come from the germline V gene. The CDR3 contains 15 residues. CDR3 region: CASSYQPGPFHGYTF. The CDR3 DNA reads TGTGCCAGCAGTTACCAACCGGGCCCTTTCCATGGCTACACCTTC.

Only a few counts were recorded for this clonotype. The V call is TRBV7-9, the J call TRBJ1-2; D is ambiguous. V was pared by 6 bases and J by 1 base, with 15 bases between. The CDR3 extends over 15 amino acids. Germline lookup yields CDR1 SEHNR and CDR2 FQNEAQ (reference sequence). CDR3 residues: CASRFSTPYNYGYTF. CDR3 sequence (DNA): TGTGCCAGCAGATTTAGTACTCCTTATAACTATGGCTACACCTTC.

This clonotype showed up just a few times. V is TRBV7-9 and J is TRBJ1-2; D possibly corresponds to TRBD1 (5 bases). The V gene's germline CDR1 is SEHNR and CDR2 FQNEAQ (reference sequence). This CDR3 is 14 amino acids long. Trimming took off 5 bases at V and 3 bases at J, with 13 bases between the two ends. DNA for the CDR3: TGTGCCAGCAGCCGCGACCCAGGGTACTATGGCTACACCTTC. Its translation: CASSRDPGYYGYTF.

CDR3 residues: CASSFGQGYTDTQYF. CDR3 coding DNA: TGTGCCAGCAGTTTCGGACAGGGATACACAGATACGCAGTATTTT. The rearrangement joins TRBV25-1 to TRBJ2-3, with 8 bases aligning to TRBD1. The germline V gene has CDR1 MGHDK and CDR2 SYGVNS. The ends lost 5 bases at V and 2 bases at J; junction bases unmatched: 6. This CDR3 has 15 amino acids.

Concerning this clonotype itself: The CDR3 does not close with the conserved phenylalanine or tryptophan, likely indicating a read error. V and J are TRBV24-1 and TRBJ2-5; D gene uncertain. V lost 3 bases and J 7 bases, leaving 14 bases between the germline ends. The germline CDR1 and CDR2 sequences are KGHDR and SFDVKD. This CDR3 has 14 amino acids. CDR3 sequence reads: CATSDTRAFPTQYL. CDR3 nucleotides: TGTGCCACCAGTGATACCCGGGCCTTCCCGACCCAGTACTTA.

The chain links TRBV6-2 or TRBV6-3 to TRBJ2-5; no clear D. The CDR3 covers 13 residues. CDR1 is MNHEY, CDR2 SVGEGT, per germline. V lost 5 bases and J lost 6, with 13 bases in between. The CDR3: CASSQTAPKTQYF. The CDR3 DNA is TGTGCCAGCAGTCAGACCGCCCCAAAGACCCAGTACTTC.